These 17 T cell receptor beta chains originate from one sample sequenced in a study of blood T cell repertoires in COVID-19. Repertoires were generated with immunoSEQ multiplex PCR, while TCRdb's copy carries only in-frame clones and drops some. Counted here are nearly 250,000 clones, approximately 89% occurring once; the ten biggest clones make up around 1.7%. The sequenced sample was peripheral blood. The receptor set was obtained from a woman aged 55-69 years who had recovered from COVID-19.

Written as DNA, the CDR3 is TGCGCCAGCAGCAACCGGGACAGCGATAATTCACCCCTCCACTTT. Translation: CASSNRDSDNSPLHF. This chain links TRBV5-1 with TRBJ1-6, with 7 bases lining up with TRBD1. After removal of 4 bases from V and 5 bases from J, the junction contained 6 bases not matched to a gene. Germline-derived CDR1 and CDR2 are SGHRS and YFSETQ. This CDR3 spans 15 amino acids.

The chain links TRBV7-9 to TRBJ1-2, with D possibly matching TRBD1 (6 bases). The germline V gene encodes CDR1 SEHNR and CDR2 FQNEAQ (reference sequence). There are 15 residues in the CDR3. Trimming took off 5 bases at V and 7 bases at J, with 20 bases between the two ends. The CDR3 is CASSDAPGQPAGYTF. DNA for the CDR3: TGTGCCAGCAGCGATGCCCCGGGACAACCAGCTGGCTACACCTTC.

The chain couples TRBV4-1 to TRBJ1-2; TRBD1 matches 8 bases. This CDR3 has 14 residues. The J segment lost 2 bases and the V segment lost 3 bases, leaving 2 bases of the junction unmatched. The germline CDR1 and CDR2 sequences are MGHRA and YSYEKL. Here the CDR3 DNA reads TGCGCCAGCAGCCACCGACAGGGGAACTATGGCTACACCTTC. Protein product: CASSHRQGNYGYTF.

This chain's CDR3 is CATAQGFEGEQYF. CDR3 DNA sequence: TGTGCCACCGCACAGGGGTTCGAGGGCGAGCAGTACTTC. The chain uses TRBV15 and TRBJ2-7, with 7 bases aligning to TRBD1. Germline CDR1 LNHNV, CDR2 YYDKDF (reference sequence). The trim removed 8 bases at V and 6 bases at J, leaving 10 bases unmatched. The CDR3 sequence is 13 residues long.

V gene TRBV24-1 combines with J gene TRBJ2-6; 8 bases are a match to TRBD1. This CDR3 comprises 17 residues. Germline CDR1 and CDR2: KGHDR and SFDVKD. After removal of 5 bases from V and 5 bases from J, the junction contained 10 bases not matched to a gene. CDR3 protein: CATSGTGWGSRANVLTF. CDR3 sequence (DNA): TGTGCCACCAGTGGGACAGGGTGGGGTTCGAGGGCCAACGTCCTGACTTTC.

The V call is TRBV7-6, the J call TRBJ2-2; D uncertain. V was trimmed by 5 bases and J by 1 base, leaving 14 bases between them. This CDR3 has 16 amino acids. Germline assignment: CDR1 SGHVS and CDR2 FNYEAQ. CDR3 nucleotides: TGTGCCAGCAGCCTAACGCGGCCAGAGAACACCGGGGAGCTGTTTTTT. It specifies CASSLTRPENTGELFF. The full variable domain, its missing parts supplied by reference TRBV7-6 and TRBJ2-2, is GAGVSQSPRYKVTKRGQDVALRCDPISGHVSLYWYRQALGQGPEFLTYFNYEAQQDKSGLPNDRFSAERPEGSISTLTIQRTEQRDSAMYRCASSLTRPENTGELFFGEGSRLTVL.

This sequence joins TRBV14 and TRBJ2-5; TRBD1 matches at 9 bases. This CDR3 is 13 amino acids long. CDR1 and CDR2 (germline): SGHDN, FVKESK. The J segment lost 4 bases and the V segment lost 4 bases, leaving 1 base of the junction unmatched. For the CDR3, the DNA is TGTGCCAGCAGCCGACAGGGGGTAGAGACCCAGTACTTC. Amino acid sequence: CASSRQGVETQYF. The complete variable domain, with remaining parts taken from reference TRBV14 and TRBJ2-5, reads EAGVTQFPSHSVIEKGQTVTLRCDPISGHDNLYWYRRVMGKEIKFLLHFVKESKQDESGMPNNRFLAERTGGTYSTLKVQPAELEDSGVYFCASSRQGVETQYFGPGTRLLVL.

As DNA, the CDR3 is TGTGCCAGCAGCGTAGCTACGGGGTGGACACCCCTCCACTTT. Protein sequence: CASSVATGWTPLHF. The V call is TRBV9, the J call TRBJ1-6; D unclear. Germline CDR1 SGDLS, CDR2 YYNGEE. This CDR3 has 14 residues. The germline V and J ends were trimmed by 0 bases and 11 bases, with 12 bases remaining between them.

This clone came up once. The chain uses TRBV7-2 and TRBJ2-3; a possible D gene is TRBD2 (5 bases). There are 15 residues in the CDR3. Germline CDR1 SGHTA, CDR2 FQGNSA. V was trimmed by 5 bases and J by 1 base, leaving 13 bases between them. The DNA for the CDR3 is TGTGCCAGCAGCACCCGGAGCGGTGGCACAGATACGCAGTATTTT. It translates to CASSTRSGGTDTQYF.

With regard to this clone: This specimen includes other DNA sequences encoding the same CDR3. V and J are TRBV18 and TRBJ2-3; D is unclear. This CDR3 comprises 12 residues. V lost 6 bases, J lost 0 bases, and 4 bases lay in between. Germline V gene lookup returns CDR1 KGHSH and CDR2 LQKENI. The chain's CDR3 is CASSLSTDTQYF. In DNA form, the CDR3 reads TGTGCCAGCTCCTTGAGCACAGATACGCAGTATTTT.

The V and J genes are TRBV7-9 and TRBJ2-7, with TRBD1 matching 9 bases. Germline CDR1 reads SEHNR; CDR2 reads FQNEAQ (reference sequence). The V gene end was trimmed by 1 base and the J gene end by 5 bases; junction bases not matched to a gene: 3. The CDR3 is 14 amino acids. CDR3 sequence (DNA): TGTGCCAGCAGCTTAGTACAGGGGGCCGACGAGCAGTACTTC. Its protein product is CASSLVQGADEQYF.

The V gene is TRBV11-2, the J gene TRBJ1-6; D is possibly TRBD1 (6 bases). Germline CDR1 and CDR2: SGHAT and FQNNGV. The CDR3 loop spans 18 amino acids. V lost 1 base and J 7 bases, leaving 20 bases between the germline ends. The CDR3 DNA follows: TGTGCCAGCAGCTTAGCGTCTACGGGACAAGGGGTGAATTCACCCCTCCACTTT. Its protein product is CASSLASTGQGVNSPLHF.

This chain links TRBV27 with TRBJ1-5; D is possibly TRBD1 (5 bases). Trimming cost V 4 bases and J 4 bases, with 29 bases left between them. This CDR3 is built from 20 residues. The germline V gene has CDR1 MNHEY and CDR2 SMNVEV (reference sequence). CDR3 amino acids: CASSSPKGPQGGGRNQPQHF. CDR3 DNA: TGTGCCAGCAGTTCCCCAAAGGGACCCCAGGGAGGTGGTAGAAATCAGCCCCAGCATTTT.

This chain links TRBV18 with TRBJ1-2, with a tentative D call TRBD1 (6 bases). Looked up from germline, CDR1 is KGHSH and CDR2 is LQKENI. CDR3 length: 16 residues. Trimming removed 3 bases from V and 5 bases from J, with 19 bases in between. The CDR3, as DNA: TGTGCCAGCTCACCCCGACATGAGGACAGCAAATATGGCTACACCTTC. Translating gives CASSPRHEDSKYGYTF.

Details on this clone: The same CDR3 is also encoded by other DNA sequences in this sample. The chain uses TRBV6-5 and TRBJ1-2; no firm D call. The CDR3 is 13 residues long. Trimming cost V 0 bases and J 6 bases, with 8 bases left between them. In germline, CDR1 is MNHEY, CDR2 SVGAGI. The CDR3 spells CASSYSGRDGYTF. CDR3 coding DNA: TGTGCCAGCAGTTACTCCGGGAGGGATGGCTACACCTTC.

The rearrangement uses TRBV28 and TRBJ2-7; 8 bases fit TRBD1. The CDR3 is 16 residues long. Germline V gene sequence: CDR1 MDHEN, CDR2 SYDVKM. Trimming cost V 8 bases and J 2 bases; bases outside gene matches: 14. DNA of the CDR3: TGTGCCAGCGGCTCCCCCGGGACAGGAGCTCCCTACGAGCAGTACTTC. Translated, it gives CASGSPGTGAPYEQYF. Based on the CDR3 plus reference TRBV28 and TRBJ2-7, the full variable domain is DVKVTQSSRYLVKRTGEKVFLECVQDMDHENMFWYRQDPGLGLRLIYFSYDVKMKEKGDIPEGYSVSREKKERFSLILESASTNQTSMYLCASGSPGTGAPYEQYFGPGTRLTVT.

In DNA, the CDR3 is TGCGCCAGCAGCGTCCTACAGGGGGCGCATGAAAAACTGTTTTTT. Translated: CASSVLQGAHEKLFF. V gene TRBV5-1 combines with J gene TRBJ1-4, with 9 bases that match TRBD1. This CDR3 spans 15 amino acids. The V gene's germline CDR1 is SGHRS and CDR2 YFSETQ. V lost 4 bases to trimming and J lost 6 bases; unmatched junction nucleotides: 7.